The 8 T cell receptor beta chains below come from one sample, sequenced in a study of T cells in women clearing cervical HPV infection. Assay used: immunoSEQ multiplex PCR; TCRdb lists only in-frame clones, some missing. This sample's clone table lists around 41,000 clones. Sequencing was done on a sample of blood buffy coat. These receptors all stem from a woman between 18 and 75 years old with a cervical HPV16 infection that either progressed to CIN3+ or cleared (not recorded which).

Regarding this clone: The read halts 3 residues ahead of the CDR3 end, with the missing end drawn from the germline J gene. This sequence joins TRBV19 and TRBJ1-5; tentatively, D is TRBD1 (5 bases). Germline V gene sequence: CDR1 LNHDA, CDR2 SQIVND (reference sequence). CDR3 length: 15 amino acids. V was cut by 8 bases and J by 0 bases, with 14 bases left in between. The DNA read from the CDR3 is TGTGCCAGTGGGTCCGAGGGGAATAGCAATCAGCCC. It codes for CASGSEGNSNQP. The whole CDR3 is CASGSEGNSNQPQHF.

Details on this clone: The read ends 3 residues before the CDR3 terminus; that terminus is restored from the germline J gene. This chain links TRBV19 with TRBJ1-2; 11 positions agree with TRBD1. Losses at the gene ends were 10 bases for V and 7 bases for J; bases not matched to a gene: 5. From germline, CDR1 is LNHDA and CDR2 SQIVND (reference sequence). This CDR3 has 12 amino acids. The part of the CDR3 DNA that was read is TGTGCCACCGGACAGGGGGCGCGTGGC. This translates into CATGQGARG. The whole CDR3 sequence reads CATGQGARGYTF.

Comment on this clone: The read ends 3 residues before the CDR3 terminus; that terminus is restored from the germline J gene. The chain uses TRBV7-7 and TRBJ2-2, with TRBD1 matching 7 bases. There are 14 residues in the CDR3. V was pared by 5 bases and J by 5 bases, with 5 bases of the junction left unmatched. Germline CDR1 SSHAT, CDR2 FNYEAQ (reference sequence). The CDR3 DNA, read in part, is TGTGCCAGCAGCACTTTACAGGGGACCGGGGAG. Its translation is CASSTLQGTGE. The whole CDR3 reads CASSTLQGTGELFF.

Notes on this clone: Read data end 3 residues before the CDR3 end; the end is taken from the germline J gene. V usage is TRBV19 and J usage is TRBJ1-5; TRBD1 matches 10 bases. From germline, CDR1 is LNHDA and CDR2 SQIVND (reference sequence). After removal of 9 bases from V and 5 bases from J, the junction contained 4 bases not matched to a gene. CDR3 length equals 13 residues. CDR3 loop: CARSGQGYQPQHF. The CDR3 DNA, read in part, is TGTGCCAGATCGGGACAGGGGTATCAGCCC.

As to this clone: The CDR3 end falls 3 residues outside the read, so it is completed with the germline J gene. V usage is TRBV20-1 and J usage is TRBJ1-2; TRBD1 might be the D (6 bases). CDR3 length: 14 residues. Germline CDR1 is DFQATT and CDR2 is SNEGSKA (reference sequence). V shed 3 bases and J shed 2 bases, with 13 bases lying between them. The sequenced CDR3 bases are TGCAGTGCTAGGCCCGCCCAGGGGAACTATGGC. It specifies CSARPAQGNYG. The entire CDR3 is CSARPAQGNYGYTF.

On this clone itself: The CDR3 end falls 3 residues outside the read, so it is completed with the germline J gene. The chain combines TRBV6-1 with TRBJ1-3; D is undetermined. CDR3 length: 12 residues. V lost 2 bases and J lost 6, with 5 bases in between. Germline CDR1 MNHNS, CDR2 SASEGT. CDR3 protein: CASSELENTIYF. CDR3 bases read: TGTGCCAGCAGTGAATTAGAAAACACC.

The CDR3 protein is CASSSVGVGGTQYF. The covered CDR3 bases are TGTGCCAGCAGCTCCGTGGGGGTCGGGGGGACC. The V gene is TRBV5-6, the J gene TRBJ2-5; tentatively, D is TRBD2 (6 bases). The read ends 3 residues early relative to the CDR3; the germline J gene fills the gap. The germline V gene encodes CDR1 SGHDT and CDR2 YYEEEE. This CDR3 spans 14 amino acids. V lost 3 bases to trimming and J lost 7 bases, with 16 bases between them. The full variable domain, its missing parts supplied by reference TRBV5-6 and TRBJ2-5, is DAGVTQSPTHLIKTRGQQVTLRCSPKSGHDTVSWYQQALGQGPQFIFQYYEEEERQRGNFPDRFSGHQFPNYSSELNVNALLLGDSALYLCASSSVGVGGTQYFGPGTRLLVL.

As to this clone: Read data end 3 residues before the CDR3 end; the end is taken from the germline J gene. V usage is TRBV5-4 and J usage is TRBJ2-5, with a possible D match to TRBD1 (7 bases). Germline CDR1 is SGHNT and CDR2 is YYREEE (reference sequence). The CDR3 has 14 residues. V dropped 4 bases and J dropped 1 base, with 11 bases sitting between them. The part of the CDR3 DNA that was read is TGTGCCAGCAGCGCGGGACAGCTCCAAGAGACC. As protein: CASSAGQLQET. The entire CDR3 protein is CASSAGQLQETQYF.